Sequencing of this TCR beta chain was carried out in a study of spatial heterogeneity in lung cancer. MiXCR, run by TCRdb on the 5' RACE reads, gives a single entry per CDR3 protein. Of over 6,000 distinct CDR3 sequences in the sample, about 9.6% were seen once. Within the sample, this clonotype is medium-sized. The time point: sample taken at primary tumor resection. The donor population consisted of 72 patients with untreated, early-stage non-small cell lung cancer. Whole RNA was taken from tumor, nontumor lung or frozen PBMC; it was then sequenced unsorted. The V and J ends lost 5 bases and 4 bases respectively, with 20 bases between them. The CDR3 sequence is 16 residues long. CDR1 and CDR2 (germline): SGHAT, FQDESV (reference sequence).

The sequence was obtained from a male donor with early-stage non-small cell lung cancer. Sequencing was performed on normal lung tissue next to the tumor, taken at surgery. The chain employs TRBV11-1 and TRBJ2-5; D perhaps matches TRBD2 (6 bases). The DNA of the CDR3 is TGTGCCAGCAGCGGAGGGAGCGTTAGGAGGGGAGAGACCCAGTACTTC. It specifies CASSGGSVRRGETQYF. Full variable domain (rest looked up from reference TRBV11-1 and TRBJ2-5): EAEVAQSPRYKITEKSQAVAFWCDPISGHATLYWYRQILGQGPELLVQFQDESVVDDSQLPKDRFSAERLKGVDSTLKIQPAELGDSAMYLCASSGGSVRRGETQYFGPGTRLLVL.